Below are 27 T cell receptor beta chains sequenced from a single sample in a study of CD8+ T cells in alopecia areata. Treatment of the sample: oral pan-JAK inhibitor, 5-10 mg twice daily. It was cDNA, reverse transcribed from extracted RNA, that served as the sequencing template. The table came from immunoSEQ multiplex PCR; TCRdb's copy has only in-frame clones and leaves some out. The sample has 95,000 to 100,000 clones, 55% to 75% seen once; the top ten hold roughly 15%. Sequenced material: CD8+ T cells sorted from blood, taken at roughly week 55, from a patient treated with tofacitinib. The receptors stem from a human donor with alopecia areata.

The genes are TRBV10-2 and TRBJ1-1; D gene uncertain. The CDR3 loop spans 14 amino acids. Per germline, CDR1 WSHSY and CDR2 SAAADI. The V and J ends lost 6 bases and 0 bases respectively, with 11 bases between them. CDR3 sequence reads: CASRFRRMNTEAFF. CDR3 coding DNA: TGCGCCAGCAGGTTTAGGCGGATGAACACTGAAGCTTTCTTT.

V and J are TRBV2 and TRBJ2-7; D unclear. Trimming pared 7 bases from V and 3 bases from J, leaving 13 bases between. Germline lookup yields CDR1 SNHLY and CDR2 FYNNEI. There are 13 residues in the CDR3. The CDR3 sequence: CASKPSGVYEQYF. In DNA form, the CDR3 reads TGTGCCAGCAAACCCAGTGGGGTCTACGAGCAGTACTTC.

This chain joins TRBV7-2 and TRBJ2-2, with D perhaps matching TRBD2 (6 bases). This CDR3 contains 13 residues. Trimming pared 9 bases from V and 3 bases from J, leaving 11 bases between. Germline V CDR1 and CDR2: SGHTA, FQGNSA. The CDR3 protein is CARPGLYTGELFF. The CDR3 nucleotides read TGTGCCAGACCGGGACTTTACACCGGGGAGCTGTTTTTT.

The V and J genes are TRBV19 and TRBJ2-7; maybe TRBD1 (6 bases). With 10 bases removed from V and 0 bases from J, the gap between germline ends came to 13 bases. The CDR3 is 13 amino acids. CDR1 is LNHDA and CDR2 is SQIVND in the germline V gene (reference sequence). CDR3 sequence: CATAQGGSYEQYF. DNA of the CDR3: TGTGCCACCGCCCAAGGGGGCTCCTACGAGCAGTACTTC.

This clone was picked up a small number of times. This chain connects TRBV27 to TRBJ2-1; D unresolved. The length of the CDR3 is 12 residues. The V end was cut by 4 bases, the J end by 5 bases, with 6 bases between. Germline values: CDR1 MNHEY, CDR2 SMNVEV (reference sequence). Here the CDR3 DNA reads TGTGCCAGCAGTTACGGAAACAATGAGCAGTTCTTC. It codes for CASSYGNNEQFF.

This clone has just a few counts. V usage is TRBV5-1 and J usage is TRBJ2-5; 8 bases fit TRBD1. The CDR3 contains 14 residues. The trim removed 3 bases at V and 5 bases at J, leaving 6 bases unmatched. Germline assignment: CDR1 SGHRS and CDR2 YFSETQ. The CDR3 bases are TGCGCCAGCAGCTCTACAGGGGGTTGGGAGACCCAGTACTTC. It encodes CASSSTGGWETQYF.

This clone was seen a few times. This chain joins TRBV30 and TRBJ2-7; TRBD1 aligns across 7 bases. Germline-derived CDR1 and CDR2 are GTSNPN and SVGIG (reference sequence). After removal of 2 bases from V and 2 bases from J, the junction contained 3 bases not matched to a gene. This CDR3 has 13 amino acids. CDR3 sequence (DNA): TGTGCCTGGAGTTTGGACAGGACCTACGAGCAGTACTTC. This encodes CAWSLDRTYEQYF.

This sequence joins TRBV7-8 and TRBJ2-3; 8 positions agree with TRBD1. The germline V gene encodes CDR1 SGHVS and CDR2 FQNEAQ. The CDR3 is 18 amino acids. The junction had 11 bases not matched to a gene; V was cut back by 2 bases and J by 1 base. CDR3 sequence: CASSLRSGGTGGTDTQYF. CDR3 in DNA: TGTGCCAGCAGCTTAAGATCAGGCGGGACAGGTGGCACAGATACGCAGTATTTT.

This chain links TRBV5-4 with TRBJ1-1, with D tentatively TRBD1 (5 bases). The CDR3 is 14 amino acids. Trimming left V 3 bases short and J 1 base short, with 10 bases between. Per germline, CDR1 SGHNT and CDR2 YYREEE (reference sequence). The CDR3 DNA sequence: TGTGCCAGCAGCTGGGGACTTTCGAACACTGAAGCTTTCTTT. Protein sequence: CASSWGLSNTEAFF.

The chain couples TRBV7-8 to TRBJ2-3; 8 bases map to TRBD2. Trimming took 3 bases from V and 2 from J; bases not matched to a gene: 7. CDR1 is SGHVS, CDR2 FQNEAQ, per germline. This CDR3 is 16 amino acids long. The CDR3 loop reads CASSFSRGGDTDTQYF. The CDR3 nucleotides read TGTGCCAGCAGCTTCTCCCGGGGGGGGGACACAGATACGCAGTATTTT.

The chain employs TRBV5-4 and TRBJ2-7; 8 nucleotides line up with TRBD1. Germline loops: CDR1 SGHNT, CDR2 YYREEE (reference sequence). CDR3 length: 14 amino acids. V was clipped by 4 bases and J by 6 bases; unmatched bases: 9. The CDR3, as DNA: TGTGCCAGCAGCACCACAGGGGGTGACGGCGAGCAGTACTTC. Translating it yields CASSTTGGDGEQYF.

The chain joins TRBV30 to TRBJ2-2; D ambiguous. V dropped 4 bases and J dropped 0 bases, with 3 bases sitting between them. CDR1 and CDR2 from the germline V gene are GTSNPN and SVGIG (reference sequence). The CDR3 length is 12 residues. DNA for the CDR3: TGTGCCTGGATGTCGAACACCGGGGAGCTGTTTTTT. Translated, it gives CAWMSNTGELFF.

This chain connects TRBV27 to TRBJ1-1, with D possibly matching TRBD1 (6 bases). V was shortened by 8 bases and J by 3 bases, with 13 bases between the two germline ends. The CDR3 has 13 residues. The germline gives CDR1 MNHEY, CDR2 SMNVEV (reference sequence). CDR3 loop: CASGGQADTEAFF. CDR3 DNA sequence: TGTGCCAGCGGGGGGCAGGCGGACACTGAAGCTTTCTTT.

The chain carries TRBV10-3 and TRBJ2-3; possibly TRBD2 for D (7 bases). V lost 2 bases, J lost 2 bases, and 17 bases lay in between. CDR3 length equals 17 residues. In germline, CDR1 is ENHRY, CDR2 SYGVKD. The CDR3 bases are TGTGCCATCAGTGAGACGTCGGGCGGGGGCAACACAGATACGCAGTATTTT. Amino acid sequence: CAISETSGGGNTDTQYF.

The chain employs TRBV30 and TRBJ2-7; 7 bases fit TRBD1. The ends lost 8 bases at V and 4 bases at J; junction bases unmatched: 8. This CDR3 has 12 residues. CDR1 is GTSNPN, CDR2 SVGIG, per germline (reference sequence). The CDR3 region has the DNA TGTGCCGGGACAGTCCATGGGTACGAGCAGTACTTC. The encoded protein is CAGTVHGYEQYF.

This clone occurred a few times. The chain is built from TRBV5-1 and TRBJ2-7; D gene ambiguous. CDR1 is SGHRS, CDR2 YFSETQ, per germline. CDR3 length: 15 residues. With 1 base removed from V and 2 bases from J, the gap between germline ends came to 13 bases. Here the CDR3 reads CASSLKVMGTYEQYF. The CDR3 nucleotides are TGCGCCAGCAGCTTGAAGGTGATGGGAACCTACGAGCAGTACTTC.

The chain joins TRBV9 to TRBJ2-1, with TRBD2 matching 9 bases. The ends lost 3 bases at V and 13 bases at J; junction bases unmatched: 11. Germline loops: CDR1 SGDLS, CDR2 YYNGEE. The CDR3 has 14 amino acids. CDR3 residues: CASSDGGAGGSQFF. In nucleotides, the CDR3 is TGTGCCAGCAGCGACGGGGGAGCGGGGGGTAGTCAGTTCTTC.

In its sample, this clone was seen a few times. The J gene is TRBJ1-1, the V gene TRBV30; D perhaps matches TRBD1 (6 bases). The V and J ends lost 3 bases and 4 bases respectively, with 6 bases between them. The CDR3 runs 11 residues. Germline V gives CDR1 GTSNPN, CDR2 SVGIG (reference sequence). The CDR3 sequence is CAWSRGTEAFF. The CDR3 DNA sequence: TGTGCCTGGAGCAGGGGCACTGAAGCTTTCTTT.

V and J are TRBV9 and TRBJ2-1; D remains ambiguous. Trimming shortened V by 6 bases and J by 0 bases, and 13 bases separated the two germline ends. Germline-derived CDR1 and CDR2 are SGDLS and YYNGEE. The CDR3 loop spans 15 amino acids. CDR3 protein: CASTTTWSSYNEQFF. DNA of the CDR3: TGTGCCAGCACCACAACCTGGAGCTCCTACAATGAGCAGTTCTTC.

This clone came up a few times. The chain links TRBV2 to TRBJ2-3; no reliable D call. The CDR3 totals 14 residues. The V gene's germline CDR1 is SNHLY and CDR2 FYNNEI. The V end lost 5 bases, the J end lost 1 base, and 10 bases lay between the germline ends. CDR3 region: CASSLPPRTDTQYF. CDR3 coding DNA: TGTGCCAGCAGTCTACCCCCTCGCACAGATACGCAGTATTTT.

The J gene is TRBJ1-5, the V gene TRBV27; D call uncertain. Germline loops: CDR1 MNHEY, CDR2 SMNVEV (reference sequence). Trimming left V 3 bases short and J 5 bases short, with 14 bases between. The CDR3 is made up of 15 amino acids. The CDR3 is CASSFSWGTDQPQHF. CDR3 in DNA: TGTGCCAGCAGTTTCTCGTGGGGAACAGATCAGCCCCAGCATTTT.

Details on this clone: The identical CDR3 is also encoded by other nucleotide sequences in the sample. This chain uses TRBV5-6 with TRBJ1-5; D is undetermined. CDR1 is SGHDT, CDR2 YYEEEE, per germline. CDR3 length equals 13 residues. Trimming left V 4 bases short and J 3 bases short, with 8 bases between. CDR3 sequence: CASSLGVNQPQHF. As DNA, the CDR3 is TGTGCCAGCAGCCTCGGGGTCAATCAGCCCCAGCATTTT.

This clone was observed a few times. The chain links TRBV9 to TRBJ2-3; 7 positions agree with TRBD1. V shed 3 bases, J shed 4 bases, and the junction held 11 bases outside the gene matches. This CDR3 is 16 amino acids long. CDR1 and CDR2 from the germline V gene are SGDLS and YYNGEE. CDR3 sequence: CASSDPKTGAADTQYF. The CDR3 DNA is TGTGCCAGCAGCGATCCTAAAACAGGGGCGGCAGATACGCAGTATTTT.

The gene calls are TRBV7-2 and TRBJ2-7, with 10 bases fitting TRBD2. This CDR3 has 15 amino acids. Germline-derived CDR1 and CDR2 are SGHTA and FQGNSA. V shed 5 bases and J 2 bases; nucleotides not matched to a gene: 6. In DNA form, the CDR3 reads TGTGCCAGCAGCCAACTAGCGGGGAATGCCTACGAGCAGTACTTC. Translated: CASSQLAGNAYEQYF.

The CDR3 nucleotides read TGTGCCAGCAGCTTAACAGGGGGAAACACCGGGGAGCTGTTTTTT. This gives the protein CASSLTGGNTGELFF. The chain joins TRBV9 to TRBJ2-2, with TRBD1 identical over 8 bases. This CDR3 contains 15 residues. CDR1 and CDR2 from the germline V gene are SGDLS and YYNGEE. V dropped 4 bases and J dropped 2; count of bases not matched to a gene: 4.

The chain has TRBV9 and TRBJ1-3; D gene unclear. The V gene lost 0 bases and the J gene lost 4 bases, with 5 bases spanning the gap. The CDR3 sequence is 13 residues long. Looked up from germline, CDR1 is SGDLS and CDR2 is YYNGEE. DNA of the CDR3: TGTGCCAGCAGCGTAGGCAGGGGAAACACCATATATTTT. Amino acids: CASSVGRGNTIYF.

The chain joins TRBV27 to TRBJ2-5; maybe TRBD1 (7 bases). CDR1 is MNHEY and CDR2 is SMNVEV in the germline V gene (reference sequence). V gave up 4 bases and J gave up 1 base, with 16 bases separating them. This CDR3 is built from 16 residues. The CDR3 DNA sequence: TGTGCCAGCAGTTCGGGGAGGAGGGGGCGCCAAGAGACCCAGTACTTC. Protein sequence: CASSSGRRGRQETQYF.